A selection of T cell receptor beta chains follows, all from one sample in a study of cytomegalovirus exposure and HLA in healthy donors. Assay: immunoSEQ multiplex PCR; the TCRdb copy retains only in-frame clones and omits some. The table has a few hundred thousand clones, around 91% seen once. Sequencing was carried out using PBMCs. These receptors all come from a young woman in good health and CMV-seronegative. CDR3s include the opening cysteine and the closing phenylalanine or tryptophan. A D gene is named only where the DNA matches it firmly. Clone size is shown for a subset of rows, as once, few, many or a class of expanded clone.

V,J,size,length,D,DNA,CDR3
TRBV27,TRBJ1-5,-,15,TRBD1,TGTGCCAGCAGTTTAGGGACAGGAAAATATCAGCCCCAGCATTTT,CASSLGTGKYQPQHF
TRBV25-1,TRBJ2-3,-,16,-,TGTGCCAGCAGTGAATATTCAGGGGCCTACACAGATACGCAGTATTTT,CASSEYSGAYTDTQYF
TRBV11-2,TRBJ1-6,-,15,TRBD1,TGTGCCAGCAGCTCGATGGACAGGGGCAATTCACCCCTCCACTTT,CASSSMDRGNSPLHF
TRBV14,TRBJ1-2,-,12,-,TGTGCCAGCGGGGGGTTTGGCTATGGCTACACCTTC,CASGGFGYGYTF
TRBV28,TRBJ1-2,-,14,TRBD1,TGTGCCAGCAGTCAACGGGACAGGGGTTTCGGCTACACCTTC,CASSQRDRGFGYTF
TRBV7-3,TRBJ2-7,few,15,TRBD1,TGTGCCAGCAGCTCCCCGGGACAGGGGATTTACGAGCAGTACTTC,CASSSPGQGIYEQYF
TRBV6-5,TRBJ2-3,-,15,-,TGTGCCAGCAGCTCCGACCCCCCGACGGGAGATACGCAGTATTTT,CASSSDPPTGDTQYF
TRBV28,TRBJ2-7,few,11,-,TGTGCCAGCAGTTTAAGGGGCGAGCAGTACTTC,CASSLRGEQYF
TRBV2,TRBJ2-5,-,15,-,TGTGCCAGCTCTCCCCCCTGGGGGGGGGCGGTGACCCAGTACTTC,CASSPPWGGAVTQYF
TRBV30,TRBJ2-5,-,13,-,TGTGCCTGGACGTTGAGTACCGGAGAGACCCAGTACTTC,CAWTLSTGETQYF
TRBV11-1,TRBJ1-1,once,15,TRBD1,TGTGCCAGCAGCTCCTCGGACAGGACCAACACTGAAGCTTTCTTT,CASSSSDRTNTEAFF
TRBV5-1,TRBJ1-1,-,14,TRBD1,TGCGCCAGCAGCGGCGGGACAGTGAACACTGAAGCTTTCTTT,CASSGGTVNTEAFF
TRBV15,TRBJ2-3,-,16,TRBD1,TGTGCCACCAGCAGCCGGGACAGCCTCAGCACAGATACGCAGTATTTT,CATSSRDSLSTDTQYF
TRBV19,TRBJ1-3,-,14,-,TGTGCCAGCGCAGGGGTATTTACTGGAAACACCATATATTTT,CASAGVFTGNTIYF
TRBV7-6,TRBJ1-2,-,15,TRBD1,TGTGCCAGCAGCCCAAGCGACAGGGGAGACTATGGCTACACCTTC,CASSPSDRGDYGYTF
TRBV7-6,TRBJ1-2,-,13,-,TGTGCCAGCAGCTTAAACAGGGTAGATGGCTACACCTTC,CASSLNRVDGYTF
TRBV7-2,TRBJ1-5,-,15,-,TGTGCCAGCAGCTTAGCCCAGGGTGTCAATCAGCCCCAGCATTTT,CASSLAQGVNQPQHF
TRBV6-4,TRBJ2-5,-,13,-,TGTGCCAGCAGTGCGACAGGCCAAGAGACCCAGTACTTC,CASSATGQETQYF
TRBV7-9,TRBJ1-1,-,12,-,TGTGCCAGCAGCTCACAGGGTTTTGAAGCTTTCTTT,CASSSQGFEAFF
TRBV7-2,TRBJ2-7,-,15,TRBD1,TGTGCCAGCAGCTTAGGGGGGCAGGGGGCTTACGAGCAGTACTTC,CASSLGGQGAYEQYF
TRBV2,TRBJ2-5,-,16,-,TGTGCCAGCATGGCGGGACGGCGTACTTCCCGGGAGACCCAGTACTTC,CASMAGRRTSRETQYF
TRBV6-6,TRBJ1-5,-,14,TRBD1,TGTGCCAGCGGAGAAGACAGGGTTGATCAGCCCCAGCATTTT,CASGEDRVDQPQHF
TRBV5-1,TRBJ2-3,-,16,TRBD2,TGCGCCAGCAGCTTTTGGAGCGGGGGGGCCATAGATACGCAGTATTTT,CASSFWSGGAIDTQYF
TRBV29-1,TRBJ2-1,-,14,TRBD2,TGCAGCGTTGAACCCCAGCGGGGGAGCAATGAGCAGTTCTTC,CSVEPQRGSNEQFF
TRBV5-1,TRBJ2-5,-,18,TRBD2,TGCGCCAGCAGCCCGGGACTAGCGGGGGGAGGGTACCAAGAGACCCAGTACTTC,CASSPGLAGGGYQETQYF
TRBV10-2,TRBJ2-2,-,15,TRBD2,TGCGCCAGCAGTGAAGACGGGGGGGCCCCCGGGGAGCTGTTTTTT,CASSEDGGAPGELFF
TRBV4-1,TRBJ2-4,-,15,-,TGCGCCAGCAGCCAAGATATTGGGAGAACGGGCATTCAGTACTTC,CASSQDIGRTGIQYF
TRBV28,TRBJ1-5,-,14,-,TGTGCCAGCATAACTAAGGGGCGCAATCAGCCCCAGCATTTT,CASITKGRNQPQHF
TRBV28,TRBJ2-7,-,15,TRBD1,TGTGCCAGCAGTTTCCGGGACAGGGGCTCCTACGAGCAGTACTTC,CASSFRDRGSYEQYF
TRBV28,TRBJ1-5,few,11,-,TGTGCCAGCAGCTCCGGGCAGCCCCAGCATTTT,CASSSGQPQHF
TRBV27,TRBJ1-5,few,12,TRBD1,TGTGCCAGCAGGACAGGGAGTCAGCCCCAGCATTTT,CASRTGSQPQHF
TRBV5-6,TRBJ1-1,-,11,-,TGTGCCAGCAGCTTTCAGGGTGTAGCTTTCTTT,CASSFQGVAFF
TRBV9,TRBJ1-1,-,14,-,TGTGCCAGCAGCGTAGCAGGGTTGAACACTGAAGCTTTCTTT,CASSVAGLNTEAFF
TRBV9,TRBJ1-2,-,16,-,TGTGCCAGCAGCGTAGACGCCGCGCGAGAATCCTATGGCTACACCTTC,CASSVDAARESYGYTF
TRBV9,TRBJ2-3,-,12,-,TGTGCCAGCAGCGCCCCAACAGATACGCAGTATTTT,CASSAPTDTQYF
TRBV7-9,TRBJ2-3,-,15,TRBD2,TGTGCCAGCAGCCCCCCAAGCGGGGTTACAGATACGCAGTATTTT,CASSPPSGVTDTQYF
TRBV29-1,TRBJ2-3,-,14,-,TGCAGCGTCCAAACAGGGCTGGGCACAGATACGCAGTATTTT,CSVQTGLGTDTQYF
TRBV18,TRBJ2-5,-,12,-,TGTGCCAGCTCACCACGCAGAGAGACCCAGTACTTC,CASSPRRETQYF
TRBV28,TRBJ1-5,-,12,-,TGTGCCAGCGTGGCTAGCAATCAGCCCCAGCATTTT,CASVASNQPQHF
TRBV2,TRBJ1-1,few,13,TRBD1,TGTGCCAGCATTAACACAGGGGGCACTGAAGCTTTCTTT,CASINTGGTEAFF
TRBV30,TRBJ1-1,-,13,-,TGTGCCTGGAGGTCAGGGCTCCAGTCTGAAGCTTTCTTT,CAWRSGLQSEAFF
TRBV5-1,TRBJ1-4,-,16,-,TGCGCCAGCAGCTTGGGCAGGGAACAGGAGAGTGAAAAACTGTTTTTT,CASSLGREQESEKLFF
TRBV25-1,TRBJ1-4,-,14,TRBD1,TGTGCCAGCAGTGAAGGGACAGGGGGCTCATTGCTGTTTTTT,CASSEGTGGSLLFF
TRBV4-1,TRBJ1-6,-,16,-,TGCGCCAGCAGCCAAGATTGGGACCGGGGGTACTCACCCCTCCACTTT,CASSQDWDRGYSPLHF
TRBV28,TRBJ1-5,-,16,-,TGTGCCAGCAGTTTAATACCAGGGGCAGAAAATCAGCCCCAGCATTTT,CASSLIPGAENQPQHF
TRBV7-2,TRBJ1-3,once,14,-,TGTGCCAGCAGCTCCTACGCCTCTGGAAACACCATATATTTT,CASSSYASGNTIYF
TRBV30,TRBJ2-1,-,14,-,TGTGCCTGGATTCCGGTCCAAGGGGTGAATGAGCAGTTCTTC,CAWIPVQGVNEQFF
TRBV9,TRBJ2-3,-,16,TRBD2,TGTGCCAGCAGCGTAACCTCTAGCGGGGGCACAGATACGCAGTATTTT,CASSVTSSGGTDTQYF